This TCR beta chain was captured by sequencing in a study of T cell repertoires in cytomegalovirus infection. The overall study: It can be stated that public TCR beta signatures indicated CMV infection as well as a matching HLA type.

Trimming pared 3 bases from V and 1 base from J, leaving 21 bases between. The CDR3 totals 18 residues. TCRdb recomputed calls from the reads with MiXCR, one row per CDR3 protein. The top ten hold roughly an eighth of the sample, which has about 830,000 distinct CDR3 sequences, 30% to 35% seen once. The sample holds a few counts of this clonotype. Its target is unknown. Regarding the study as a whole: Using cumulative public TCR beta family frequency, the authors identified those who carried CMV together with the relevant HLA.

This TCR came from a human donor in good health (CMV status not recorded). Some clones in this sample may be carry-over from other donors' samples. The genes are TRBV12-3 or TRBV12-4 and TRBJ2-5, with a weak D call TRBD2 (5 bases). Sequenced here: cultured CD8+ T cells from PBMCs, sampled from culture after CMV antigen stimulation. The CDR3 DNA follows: TGTGCCAGCAGTTTCCTAGTTCCCCTAAGACTAAGCCAAGAGACCCAGTACTTC. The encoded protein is CASSFLVPLRLSQETQYF.